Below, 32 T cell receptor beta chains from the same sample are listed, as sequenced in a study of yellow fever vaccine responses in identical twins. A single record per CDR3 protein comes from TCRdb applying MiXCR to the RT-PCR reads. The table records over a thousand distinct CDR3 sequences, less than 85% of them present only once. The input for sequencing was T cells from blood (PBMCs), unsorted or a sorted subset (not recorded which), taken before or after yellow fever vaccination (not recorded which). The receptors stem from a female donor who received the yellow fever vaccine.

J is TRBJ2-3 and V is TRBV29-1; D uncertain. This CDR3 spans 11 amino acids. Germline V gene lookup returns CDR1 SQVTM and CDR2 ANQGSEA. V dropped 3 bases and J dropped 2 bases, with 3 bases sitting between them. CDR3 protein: CSVDVTDTQYF. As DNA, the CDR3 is TGCAGCGTTGATGTCACAGATACGCAGTATTTT.

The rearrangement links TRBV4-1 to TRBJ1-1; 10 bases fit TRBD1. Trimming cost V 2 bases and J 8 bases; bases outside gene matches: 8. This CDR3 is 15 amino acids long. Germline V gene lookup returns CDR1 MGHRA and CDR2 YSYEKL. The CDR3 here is CASSQSGWDRGEAFF. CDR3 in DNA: TGCGCCAGCAGCCAATCGGGGTGGGACAGGGGCGAAGCTTTCTTT.

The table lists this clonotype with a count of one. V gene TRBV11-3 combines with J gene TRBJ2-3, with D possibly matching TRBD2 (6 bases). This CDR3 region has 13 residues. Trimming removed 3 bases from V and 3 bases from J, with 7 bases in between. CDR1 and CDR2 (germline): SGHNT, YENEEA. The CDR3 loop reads CASSFGRTDTQYF. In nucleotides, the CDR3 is TGTGCCAGCAGCTTTGGGAGGACAGATACGCAGTATTTT.

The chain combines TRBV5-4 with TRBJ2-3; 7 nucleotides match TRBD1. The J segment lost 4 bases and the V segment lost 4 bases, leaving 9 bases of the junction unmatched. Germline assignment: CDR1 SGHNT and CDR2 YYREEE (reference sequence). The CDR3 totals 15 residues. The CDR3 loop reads CASSRGGHTADTQYF. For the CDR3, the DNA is TGTGCCAGCAGCCGAGGGGGCCACACAGCAGATACGCAGTATTTT.

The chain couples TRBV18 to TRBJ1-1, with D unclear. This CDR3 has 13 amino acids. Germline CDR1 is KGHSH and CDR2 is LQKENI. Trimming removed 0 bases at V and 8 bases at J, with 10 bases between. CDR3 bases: TGTGCCAGCTCACCACCGATGGCACGCGAAGCTTTCTTT. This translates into CASSPPMAREAFF.

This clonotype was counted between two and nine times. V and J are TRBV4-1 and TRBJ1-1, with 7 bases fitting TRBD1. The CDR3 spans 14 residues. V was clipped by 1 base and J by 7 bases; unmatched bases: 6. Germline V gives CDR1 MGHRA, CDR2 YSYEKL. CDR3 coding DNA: TGCGCCAGCAGCCAAGGACAGGGCGAGGGTGAAGCTTTCTTT. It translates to CASSQGQGEGEAFF.

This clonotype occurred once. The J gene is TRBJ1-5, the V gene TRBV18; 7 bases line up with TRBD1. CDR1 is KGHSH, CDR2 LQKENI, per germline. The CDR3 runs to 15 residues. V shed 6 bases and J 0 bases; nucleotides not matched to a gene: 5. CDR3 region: CASSSTGYSNQPQHF. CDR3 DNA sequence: TGTGCCAGCTCGTCGACAGGGTATAGCAATCAGCCCCAGCATTTT.

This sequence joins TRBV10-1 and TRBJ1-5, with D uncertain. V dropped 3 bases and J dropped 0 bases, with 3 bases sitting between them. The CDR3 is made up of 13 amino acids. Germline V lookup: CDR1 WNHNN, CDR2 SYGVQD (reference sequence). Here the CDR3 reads CASSDGSNQPQHF. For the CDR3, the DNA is TGCGCCAGCAGTGACGGTAGCAATCAGCCCCAGCATTTT.

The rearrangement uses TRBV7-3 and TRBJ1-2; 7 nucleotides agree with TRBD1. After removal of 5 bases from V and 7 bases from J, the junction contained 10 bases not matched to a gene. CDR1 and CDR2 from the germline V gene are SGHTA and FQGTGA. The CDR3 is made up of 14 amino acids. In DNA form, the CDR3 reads TGTGCCAGCAGCGCCGACAGGGTCCGGGGTGGCTACACCTTC. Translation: CASSADRVRGGYTF.

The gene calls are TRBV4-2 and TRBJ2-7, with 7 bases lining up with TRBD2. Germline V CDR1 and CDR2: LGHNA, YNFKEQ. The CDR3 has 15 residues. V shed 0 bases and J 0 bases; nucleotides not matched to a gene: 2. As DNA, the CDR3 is TGTGCCAGCAGCCAAGATCGCGGGAGCTCCTACGAGCAGTACTTC. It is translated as CASSQDRGSSYEQYF.

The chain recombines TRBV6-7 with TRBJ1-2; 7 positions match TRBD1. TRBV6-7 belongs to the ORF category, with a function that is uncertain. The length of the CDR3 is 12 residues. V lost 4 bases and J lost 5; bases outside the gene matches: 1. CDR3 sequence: CASSWGQYGYTF. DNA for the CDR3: TGTGCCAGCAGTTGGGGACAGTATGGCTACACCTTC.

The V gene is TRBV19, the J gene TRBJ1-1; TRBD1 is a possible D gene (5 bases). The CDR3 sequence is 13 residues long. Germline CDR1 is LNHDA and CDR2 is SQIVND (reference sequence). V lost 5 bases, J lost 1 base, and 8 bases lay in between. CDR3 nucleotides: TGTGCCAGTAGTCCAGGGACGAACACTGAAGCTTTCTTT. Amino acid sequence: CASSPGTNTEAFF.

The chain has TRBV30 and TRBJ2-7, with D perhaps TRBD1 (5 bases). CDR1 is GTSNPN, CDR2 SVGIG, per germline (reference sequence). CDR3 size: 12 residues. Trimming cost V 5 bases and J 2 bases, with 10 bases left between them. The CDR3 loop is CAWGRQTYEQYF. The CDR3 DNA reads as TGTGCCTGGGGAAGACAGACCTACGAGCAGTACTTC.

The CDR3 spells CSLRPPKKNREENTGELFF. CDR3 sequence (DNA): TGCAGCTTGCGTCCCCCGAAAAAAAATCGGGAGGAGAACACCGGGGAGCTGTTTTTT. J is TRBJ2-2 and V is TRBV29-1; 7 bases fit TRBD2. The CDR3 has 19 residues. From germline, CDR1 is SQVTM and CDR2 ANQGSEA. Trimming took 8 bases from V and 1 from J; bases not matched to a gene: 22.

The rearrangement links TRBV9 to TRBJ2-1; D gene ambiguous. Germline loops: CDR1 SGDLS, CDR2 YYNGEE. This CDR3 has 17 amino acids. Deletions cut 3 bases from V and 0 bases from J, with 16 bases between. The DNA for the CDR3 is TGTGCCAGCAGCGCCCCCCTCCCACAGAGCTCCTACAATGAGCAGTTCTTC. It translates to CASSAPLPQSSYNEQFF.

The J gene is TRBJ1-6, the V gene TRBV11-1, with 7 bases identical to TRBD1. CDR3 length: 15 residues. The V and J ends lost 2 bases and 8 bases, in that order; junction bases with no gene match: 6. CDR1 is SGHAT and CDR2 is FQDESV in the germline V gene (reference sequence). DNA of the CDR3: TGTGCCAGCAGCTTATCGACAGGGTGGGATTCACCCCTCCACTTT. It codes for CASSLSTGWDSPLHF.

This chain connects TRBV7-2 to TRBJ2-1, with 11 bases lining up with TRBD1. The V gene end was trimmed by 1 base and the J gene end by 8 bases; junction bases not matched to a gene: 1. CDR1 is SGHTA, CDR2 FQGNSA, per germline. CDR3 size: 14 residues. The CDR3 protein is CASSLGTGGDEQFF. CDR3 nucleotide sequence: TGTGCCAGCAGCTTAGGGACAGGGGGCGATGAGCAGTTCTTC. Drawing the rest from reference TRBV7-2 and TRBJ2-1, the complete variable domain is GAGVSQSPSNKVTEKGKDVELRCDPISGHTALYWYRQSLGQGLEFLIYFQGNSAPDKSGLPSDRFSAERTGGSVSTLTIQRTQQEDSAVYLCASSLGTGGDEQFFGPGTRLTVL.

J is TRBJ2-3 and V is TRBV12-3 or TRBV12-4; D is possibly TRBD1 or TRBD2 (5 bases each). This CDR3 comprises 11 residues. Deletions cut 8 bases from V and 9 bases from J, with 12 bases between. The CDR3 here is CASGAWGTQYF. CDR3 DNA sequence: TGTGCCAGCGGGGCTTGGGGGACGCAGTATTTT.

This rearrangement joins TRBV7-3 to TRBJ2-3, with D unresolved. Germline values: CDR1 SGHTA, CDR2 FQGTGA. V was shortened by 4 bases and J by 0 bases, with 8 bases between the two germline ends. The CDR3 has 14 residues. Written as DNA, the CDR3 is TGTGCCAGCAGCTACCTAGGGAGCACAGATACGCAGTATTTT. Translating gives CASSYLGSTDTQYF.

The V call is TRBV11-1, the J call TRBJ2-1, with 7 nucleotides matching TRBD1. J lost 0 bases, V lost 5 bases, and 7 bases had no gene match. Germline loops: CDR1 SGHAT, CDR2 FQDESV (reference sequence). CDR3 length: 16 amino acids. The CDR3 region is CASSGQGGFSYNEQFF. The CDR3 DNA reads TGTGCCAGCAGCGGTCAAGGGGGCTTCTCCTACAATGAGCAGTTCTTC.

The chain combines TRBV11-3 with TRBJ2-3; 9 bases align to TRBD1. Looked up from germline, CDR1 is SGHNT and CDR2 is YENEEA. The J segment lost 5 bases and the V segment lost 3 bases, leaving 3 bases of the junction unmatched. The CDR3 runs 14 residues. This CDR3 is CASSFGTGLDTQYF. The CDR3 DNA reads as TGTGCCAGCAGCTTTGGGACAGGGCTAGATACGCAGTATTTT.

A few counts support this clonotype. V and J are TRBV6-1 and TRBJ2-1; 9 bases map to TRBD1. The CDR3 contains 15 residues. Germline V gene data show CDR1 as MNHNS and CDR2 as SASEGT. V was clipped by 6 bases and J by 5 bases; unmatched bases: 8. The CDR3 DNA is TGTGCCAGCAGCTGGGGACAGGGTAACGACAATGAGCAGTTCTTC. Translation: CASSWGQGNDNEQFF.

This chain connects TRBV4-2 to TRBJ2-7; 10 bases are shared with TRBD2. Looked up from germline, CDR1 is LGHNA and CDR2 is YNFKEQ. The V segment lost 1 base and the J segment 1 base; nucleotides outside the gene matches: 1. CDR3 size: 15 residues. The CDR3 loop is CASSQVTSGSYEQYF. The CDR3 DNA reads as TGTGCCAGCAGCCAAGTGACTAGCGGGTCCTACGAGCAGTACTTC.

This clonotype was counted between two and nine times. CDR3 loop: CASSLRMNTEAFF. CDR3 in DNA: TGCGCCAGCAGCCTTAGGATGAACACTGAAGCTTTCTTT. J is TRBJ1-1 and V is TRBV4-1; D not resolved. This CDR3 spans 13 amino acids. The germline CDR1 and CDR2 sequences are MGHRA and YSYEKL. V dropped 4 bases and J dropped 0 bases, with 6 bases sitting between them.

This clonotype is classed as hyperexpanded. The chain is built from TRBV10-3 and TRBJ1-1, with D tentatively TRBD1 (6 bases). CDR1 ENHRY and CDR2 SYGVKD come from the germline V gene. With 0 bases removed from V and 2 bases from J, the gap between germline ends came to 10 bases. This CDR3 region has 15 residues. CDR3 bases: TGTGCCATCAGTGAGTCCTTCAGGGGTAACACTGAAGCTTTCTTT. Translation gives CAISESFRGNTEAFF.

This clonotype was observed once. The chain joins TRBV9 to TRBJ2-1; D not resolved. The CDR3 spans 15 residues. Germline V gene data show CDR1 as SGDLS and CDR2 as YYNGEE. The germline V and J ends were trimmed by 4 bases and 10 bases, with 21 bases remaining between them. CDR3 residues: CASSPGLGGFVEQFF. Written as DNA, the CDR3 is TGTGCCAGCAGCCCCGGGCTAGGTGGTTTCGTGGAGCAGTTCTTC.

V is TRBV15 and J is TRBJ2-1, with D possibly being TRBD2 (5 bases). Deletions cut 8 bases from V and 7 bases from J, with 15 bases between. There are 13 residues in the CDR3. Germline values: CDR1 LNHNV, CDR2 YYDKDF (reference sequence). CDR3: CATGSSTGNEQFF. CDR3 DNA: TGTGCCACCGGATCCTCGACGGGGAATGAGCAGTTCTTC.

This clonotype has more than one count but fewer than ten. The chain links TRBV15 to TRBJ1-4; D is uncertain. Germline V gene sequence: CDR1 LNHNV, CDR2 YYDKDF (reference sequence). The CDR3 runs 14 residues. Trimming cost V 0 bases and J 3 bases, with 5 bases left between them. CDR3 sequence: CATSRDPANEKLFF. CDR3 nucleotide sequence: TGTGCCACCAGCAGAGATCCGGCTAATGAAAAACTGTTTTTT.

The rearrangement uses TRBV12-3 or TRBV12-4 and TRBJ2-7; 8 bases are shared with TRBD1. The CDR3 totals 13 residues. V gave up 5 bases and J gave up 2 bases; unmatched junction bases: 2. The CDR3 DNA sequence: TGTGCCAGCAGTCGGACAGGGCCCTACGAGCAGTACGTC. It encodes CASSRTGPYEQYV.

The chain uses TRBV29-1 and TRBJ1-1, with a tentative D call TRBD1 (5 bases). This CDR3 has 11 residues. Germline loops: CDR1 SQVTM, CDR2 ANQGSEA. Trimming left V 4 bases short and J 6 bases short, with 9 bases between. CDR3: CSVARGPEAFF. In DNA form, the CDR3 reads TGCAGCGTTGCCCGGGGACCTGAAGCTTTCTTT.

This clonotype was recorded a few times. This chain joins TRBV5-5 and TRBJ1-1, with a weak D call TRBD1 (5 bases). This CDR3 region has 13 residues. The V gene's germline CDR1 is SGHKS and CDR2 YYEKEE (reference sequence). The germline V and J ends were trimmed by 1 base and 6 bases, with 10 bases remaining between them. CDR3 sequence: CASSLFKGPEAFF. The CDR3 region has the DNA TGTGCCAGCAGCTTGTTTAAGGGACCTGAAGCTTTCTTT. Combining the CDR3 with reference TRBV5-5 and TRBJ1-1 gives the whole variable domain DAGVTQSPTHLIKTRGQQVTLRCSPISGHKSVSWYQQVLGQGPQFIFQYYEKEERGRGNFPDRFSARQFPNYSSELNVNALLLGDSALYLCASSLFKGPEAFFGQGTRLTVV.

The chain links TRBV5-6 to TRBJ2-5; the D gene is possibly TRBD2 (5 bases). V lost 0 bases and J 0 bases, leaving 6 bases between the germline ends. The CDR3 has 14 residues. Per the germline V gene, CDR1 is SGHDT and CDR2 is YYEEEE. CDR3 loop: CASSLGGYQETQYF. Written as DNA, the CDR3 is TGTGCCAGCAGCTTGGGCGGGTACCAAGAGACCCAGTACTTC.